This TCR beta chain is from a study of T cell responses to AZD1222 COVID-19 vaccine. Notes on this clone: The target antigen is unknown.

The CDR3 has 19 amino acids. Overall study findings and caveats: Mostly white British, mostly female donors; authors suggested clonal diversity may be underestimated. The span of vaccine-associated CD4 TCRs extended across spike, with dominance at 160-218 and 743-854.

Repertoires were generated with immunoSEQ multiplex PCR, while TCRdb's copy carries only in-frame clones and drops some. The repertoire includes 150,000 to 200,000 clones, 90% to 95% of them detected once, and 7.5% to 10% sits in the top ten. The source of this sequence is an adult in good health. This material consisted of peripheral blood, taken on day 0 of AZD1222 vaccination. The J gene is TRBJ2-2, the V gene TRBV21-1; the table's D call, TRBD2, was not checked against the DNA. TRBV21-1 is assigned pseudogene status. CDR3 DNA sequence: TGTGCCAGCAGCTCCCACGGGCGGGGGTCTAGCGTCAACACCGGGGAGCTGTTTTTT. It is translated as CASSSHGRGSSVNTGELFF.